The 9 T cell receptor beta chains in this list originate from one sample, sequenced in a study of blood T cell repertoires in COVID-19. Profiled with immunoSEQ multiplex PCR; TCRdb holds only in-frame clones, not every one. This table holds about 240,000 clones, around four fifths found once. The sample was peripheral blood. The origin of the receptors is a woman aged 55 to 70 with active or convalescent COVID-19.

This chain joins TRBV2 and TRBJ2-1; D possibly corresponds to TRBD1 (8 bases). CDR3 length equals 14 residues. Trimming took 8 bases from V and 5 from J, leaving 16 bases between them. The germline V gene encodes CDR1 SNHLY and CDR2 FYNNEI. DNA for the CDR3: TGTGCCAGCCGGGGGGACAGGAGCAACAATGAGCAGTTCTTC. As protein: CASRGDRSNNEQFF.

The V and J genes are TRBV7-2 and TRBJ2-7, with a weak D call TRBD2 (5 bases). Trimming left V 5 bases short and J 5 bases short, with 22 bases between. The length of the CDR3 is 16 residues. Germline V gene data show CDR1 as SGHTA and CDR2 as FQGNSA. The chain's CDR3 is CASSPTGLGQYNEQYF. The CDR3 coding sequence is TGTGCCAGCAGCCCCACGGGGTTGGGCCAATACAACGAGCAGTACTTC.

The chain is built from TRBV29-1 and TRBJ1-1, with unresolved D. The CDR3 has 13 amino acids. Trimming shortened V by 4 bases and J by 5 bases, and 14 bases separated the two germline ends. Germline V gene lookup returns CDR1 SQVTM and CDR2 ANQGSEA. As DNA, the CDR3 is TGCAGCGTTGCCCGGGTCCCAATGACTGAAGCTTTCTTT. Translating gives CSVARVPMTEAFF.

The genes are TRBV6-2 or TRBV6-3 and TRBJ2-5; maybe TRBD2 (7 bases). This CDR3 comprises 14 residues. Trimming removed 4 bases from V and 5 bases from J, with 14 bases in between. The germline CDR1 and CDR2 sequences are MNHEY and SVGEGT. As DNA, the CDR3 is TGTGCCAGCAGTTGGGGGGGGGCCAGTGAGACCCAGTACTTC. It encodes CASSWGGASETQYF.

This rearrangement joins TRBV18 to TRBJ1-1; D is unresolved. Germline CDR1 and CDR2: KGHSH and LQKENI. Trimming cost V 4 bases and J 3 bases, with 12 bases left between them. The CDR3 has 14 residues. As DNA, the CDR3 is TGTGCCAGCTCACTGACTCTCGAGGACACTGAAGCTTTCTTT. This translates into CASSLTLEDTEAFF.

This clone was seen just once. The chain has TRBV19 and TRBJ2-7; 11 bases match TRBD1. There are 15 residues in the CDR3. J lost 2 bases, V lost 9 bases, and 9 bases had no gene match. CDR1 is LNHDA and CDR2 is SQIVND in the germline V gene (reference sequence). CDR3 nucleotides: TGTGCCAGCCAACTGGGGGGACAGGGGGCCTACGAGCAGTACTTC. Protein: CASQLGGQGAYEQYF.

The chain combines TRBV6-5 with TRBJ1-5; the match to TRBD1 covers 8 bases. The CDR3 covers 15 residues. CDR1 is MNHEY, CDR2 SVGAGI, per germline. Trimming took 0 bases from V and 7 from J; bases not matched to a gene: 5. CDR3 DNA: TGTGCCAGCAGTTACTCGATAACAGGGGGGCAGCCCCAGCATTTT. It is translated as CASSYSITGGQPQHF.

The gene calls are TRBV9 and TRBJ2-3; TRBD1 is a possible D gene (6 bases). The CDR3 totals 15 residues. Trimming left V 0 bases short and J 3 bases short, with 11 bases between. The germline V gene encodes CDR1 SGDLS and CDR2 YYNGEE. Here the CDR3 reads CASSVGGRGTDTQYF. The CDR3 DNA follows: TGTGCCAGCAGCGTAGGTGGCAGGGGTACAGATACGCAGTATTTT.

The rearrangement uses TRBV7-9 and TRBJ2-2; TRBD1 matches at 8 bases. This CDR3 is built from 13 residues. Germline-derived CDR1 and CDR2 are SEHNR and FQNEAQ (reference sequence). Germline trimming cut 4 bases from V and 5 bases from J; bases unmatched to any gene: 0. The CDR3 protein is CASSWDRTGELFF. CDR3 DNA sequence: TGTGCCAGCAGCTGGGACAGGACCGGGGAGCTGTTTTTT.